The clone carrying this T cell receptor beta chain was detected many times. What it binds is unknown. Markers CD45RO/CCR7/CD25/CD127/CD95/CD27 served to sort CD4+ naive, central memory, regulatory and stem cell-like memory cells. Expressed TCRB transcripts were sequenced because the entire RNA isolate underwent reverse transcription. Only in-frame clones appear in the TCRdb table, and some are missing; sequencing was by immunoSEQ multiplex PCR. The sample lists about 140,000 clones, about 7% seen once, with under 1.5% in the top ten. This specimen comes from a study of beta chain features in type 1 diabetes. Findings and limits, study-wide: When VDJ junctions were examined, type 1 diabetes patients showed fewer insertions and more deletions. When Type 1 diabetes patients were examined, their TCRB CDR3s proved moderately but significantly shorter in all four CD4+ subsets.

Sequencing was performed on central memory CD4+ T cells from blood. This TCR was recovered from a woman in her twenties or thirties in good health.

The CDR3 is CASGTANEKLFF. In DNA form, the CDR3 reads TGTGCCAGCGGGACAGCTAATGAAAAACTGTTTTTT. This chain links TRBV28 with TRBJ1-4; TRBD1 aligns across 7 bases. The CDR3 extends over 12 amino acids. Germline CDR1 and CDR2: MDHEN and SYDVKM. After removal of 8 bases from V and 3 bases from J, the junction contained 0 bases not matched to a gene.